This T cell receptor (beta chain) is from a study of shared clonotypes between healthy human individuals. About the research overall: Per donor, three plates held CD4 naive cells, three held CD4 memory, two held CD8 naive and one held CD8 memory. Broader study findings: The authors sampled blood alone, and tissue repertoires likely differ. Genetic and exposure-history diversity was limited by the small donor number. Sequencing depth was a factor that was expected to affect clonotype sharing among donors.

Points on this clone: Its antigen remains unidentified.

The V gene's germline CDR1 is MDHEN and CDR2 SYDVKM. With V trimmed by 4 bases and J by 4 bases, 3 bases remained unmatched. CDR3 length equals 13 residues. Assay used: immunoSEQ multiplex PCR; TCRdb lists only in-frame clones, some missing. Of under 650,000 clones in the sample, about 96% were seen once. The sequencing sample was made of naive CD4+ T cells sorted from blood. Noted subset: CD45RA+ positively selected. The V and J genes are TRBV28 and TRBJ2-5, with 7 bases that match TRBD2. This TCR derives from a woman in her twenties or thirties in good health. The CDR3 sequence: CASSSAGRETQYF. The DNA for the CDR3 is TGTGCCAGCAGTTCAGCGGGGAGAGAGACCCAGTACTTC.